This T cell receptor beta chain appears in the sequencing data of a study of vaccination and CD4 T cells after COVID-19. As for the study in general: Sampling post-COVID took place a median around 100 days after diagnosis (range 35 to 161). The interval from dose two to post-vaccine sampling had a median of around 79 days, and it ranged from 14 to 241.

As regards this clonotype: Its antigen is not identified.

Time point noted: late sampling 161 to 241 days after vaccination in three convalescent patients. Stated treatment: roughly 10-day PBMC culture with coronavirus spike peptide pools or control peptides (ViraFEST assay). CD4+ T cells that had been cultured provided DNA sequenced with the Oncomine TCR Beta short-read assay. TCRdb called the PCR reads again in MiXCR, with one record for every CDR3 protein. The sample holds around 20,000 distinct CDR3 sequences, 44% seen once. Germline CDR1 is MNHNS and CDR2 is SASEGT. Deletions cut 11 bases from V and 2 bases from J, with 15 bases between. CDR3 length: 13 amino acids.

V gene TRBV6-1 combines with J gene TRBJ1-2; D might be TRBD1 (5 bases). The clonotype was recovered from a human donor who had recovered from COVID-19. The sample consisted of CD4+ T cells from blood, cultured in vitro, taken about 7 months after SARS-CoV-2 vaccination. DNA for the CDR3: TGTGCCGTTCCCGGCGGGGCCAACTATGGCTACACCTTC. Amino acid sequence: CAVPGGANYGYTF.